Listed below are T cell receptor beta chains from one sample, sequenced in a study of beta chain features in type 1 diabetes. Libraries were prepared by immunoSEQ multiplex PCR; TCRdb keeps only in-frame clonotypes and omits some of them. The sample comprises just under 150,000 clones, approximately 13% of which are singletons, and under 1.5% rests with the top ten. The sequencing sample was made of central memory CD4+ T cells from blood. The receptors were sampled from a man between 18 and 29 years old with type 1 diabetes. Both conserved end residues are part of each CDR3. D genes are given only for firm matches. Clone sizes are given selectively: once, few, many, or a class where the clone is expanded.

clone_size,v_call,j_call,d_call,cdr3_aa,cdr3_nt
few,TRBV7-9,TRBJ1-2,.,CASSLGSENGYTF,TGTGCCAGCAGCTTAGGATCGGAGAATGGCTACACCTTC
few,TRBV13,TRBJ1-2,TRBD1,CASSQGQGAWGYTF,TGTGCCAGCAGCCAGGGACAGGGAGCGTGGGGCTACACCTTC
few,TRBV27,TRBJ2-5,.,CASSLWGFETQYF,TGTGCCAGCAGTTTATGGGGGTTTGAGACCCAGTACTTC
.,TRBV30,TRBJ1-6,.,CAWRQANSPLHF,TGTGCCTGGAGGCAGGCTAATTCACCCCTCCACTTT
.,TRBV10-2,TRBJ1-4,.,CASSVRGNEKLFF,TGCGCCAGCAGTGTGAGGGGTAATGAAAAACTGTTTTTT
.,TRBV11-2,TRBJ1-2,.,CASSLRSWGGYTF,TGTGCCAGCAGCTTACGAAGCTGGGGTGGCTACACCTTC
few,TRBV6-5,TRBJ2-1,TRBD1,CASSRDSSREQFF,TGTGCCAGCAGTAGGGACAGCTCAAGGGAGCAGTTCTTC
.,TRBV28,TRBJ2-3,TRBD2,CASSLVAGGQDTQYF,TGTGCCAGCAGTTTAGTAGCGGGGGGCCAAGATACGCAGTATTTT
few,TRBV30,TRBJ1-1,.,CASRPGGRWNTEAFF,TGTGCCTCCCGTCCGGGGGGTCGTTGGAACACTGAAGCTTTCTTT
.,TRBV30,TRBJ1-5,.,CAWSLGGGNQPQHF,TGTGCCTGGAGCCTAGGGGGGGGCAATCAGCCCCAGCATTTT
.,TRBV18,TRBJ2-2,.,CASSAPSNTGELFF,TGTGCCAGCTCGGCGCCCTCGAACACCGGGGAGCTGTTTTTT
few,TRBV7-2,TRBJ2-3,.,CASSLITTDTQYF,TGTGCCAGCAGCTTAATCACCACAGATACGCAGTATTTT
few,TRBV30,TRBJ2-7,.,CAWERTQSSAEQYF,TGTGCCTGGGAACGGACACAGTCGTCGGCCGAGCAGTACTTC
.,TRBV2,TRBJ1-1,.,CASSPREGNTEAFF,TGTGCCAGCAGCCCCCGAGAGGGAAACACTGAAGCTTTCTTT
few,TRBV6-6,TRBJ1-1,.,CASSAAGNTEAFF,TGTGCCAGCAGTGCTGCGGGGAACACTGAAGCTTTCTTT
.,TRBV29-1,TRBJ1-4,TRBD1,CSASPGTVTAEKLFF,TGCAGCGCATCCCCTGGGACAGTTACCGCCGAAAAACTGTTTTTT
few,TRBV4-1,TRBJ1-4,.,CASSQDGGAFGKLFF,TGCGCCAGCAGCCAAGATGGCGGGGCCTTCGGAAAACTGTTTTTT
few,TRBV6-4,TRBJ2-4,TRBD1,CASPWTGEMFSIQYF,TGTGCCAGCCCCTGGACAGGGGAGATGTTTAGCATTCAGTACTTC
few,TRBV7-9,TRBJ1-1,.,CASSSHTRNTEAFF,TGTGCCAGCAGCTCCCACACGAGAAACACTGAAGCTTTCTTT
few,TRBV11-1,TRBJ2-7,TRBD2,CASSLTRGGPYEQYF,TGTGCCAGCAGCTTAACTCGCGGGGGGCCCTACGAGCAGTACTTC
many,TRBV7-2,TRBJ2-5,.,CASSLGVGEIETQYF,TGTGCCAGCAGCTTAGGGGTGGGGGAAATAGAGACCCAGTACTTC
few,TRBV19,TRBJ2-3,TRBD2,CASSTRGSGNTDTQYF,TGTGCCAGTAGTACCCGGGGTAGCGGGAACACAGATACGCAGTATTTT
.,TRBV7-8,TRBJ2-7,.,CASSPDGIVYEQYF,TGTGCCAGCAGCCCTGACGGCATCGTCTACGAGCAGTACTTC
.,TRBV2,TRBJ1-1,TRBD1,CASTVDRLNTEAFF,TGTGCCAGCACTGTGGACAGGTTGAACACTGAAGCTTTCTTT
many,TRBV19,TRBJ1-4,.,CASSKGVREKLFF,TGTGCCAGTAGTAAGGGGGTTCGTGAAAAACTGTTTTTT
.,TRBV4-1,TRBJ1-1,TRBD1,CASSQVNRGPTEAFF,TGCGCCAGCAGCCAAGTGAACAGGGGCCCCACTGAAGCTTTCTTT
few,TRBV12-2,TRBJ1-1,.,CASRLADERQGARTEAFF,TGTGCAAGTCGCTTAGCCGACGAAAGACAGGGGGCGAGAACTGAAGCTTTCTTT
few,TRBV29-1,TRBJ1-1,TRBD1,CSGGQGGTEAFF,TGCAGCGGGGGACAGGGAGGGACTGAAGCTTTCTTT